A selection of T cell receptor beta chains follows, all from one sample in a study of T cells in Graves' hyperthyroidism and ophthalmopathy. TCRdb re-analysed the multiplex PCR reads in MiXCR, keeping a single row per CDR3 protein. Of more than 350,000 distinct CDR3 sequences in the sample, approximately 18% were seen once. The sample taken for sequencing was blood. Source of these receptors: a woman aged 25-40 years with Graves' hyperthyroidism that later progressed to Graves' ophthalmopathy. Each CDR3 is given with its conserved first and last residue.

v_gene: TRBV5-1
CDR3aa: CASSPQGDYGYTF

v_gene: TRBV7-8
CDR3aa: CASSGYRGRRSEAFF

v_gene: TRBV24-1
CDR3aa: CATSDSTGGRWDTQYF

v_gene: TRBV19
CDR3aa: CASRHQQGSNQPQHF

v_gene: TRBV5-1
CDR3aa: CASSLVGTEDDNEQFF

v_gene: TRBV3-1
CDR3aa: CASSPEDSTGNTIYF

v_gene: TRBV9
CDR3aa: CASSPAGGADYGYTF

v_gene: TRBV20-1
CDR3aa: CSARGAGLGTYEQYF

v_gene: TRBV18
CDR3aa: CASATPGQGIIGELFF

v_gene: TRBV2
CDR3aa: CASSELGQGEGQPQHF

v_gene: TRBV2
CDR3aa: CASSELSNTEAFF

v_gene: TRBV7-9
CDR3aa: CASTRGQGYQETQYF

v_gene: TRBV4-2
CDR3aa: CASSQMGGQSNEQFF